Listed below are T cell receptor beta chains from one sample, sequenced in a study of blood T cell repertoires in COVID-19. Some clones are missing from TCRdb's copy, which holds only in-frame ones; the method was immunoSEQ multiplex PCR. The data show around 700,000 clones, just under 90% seen once. Sequencing was done on a sample of peripheral blood. These receptors originate from a woman under 30 with acute or convalescent COVID-19. Each CDR3 is given with its conserved first and last residue. The D gene is left open where the match is weak. Size is omitted from some rows. Given values are once, few, many or a class for expanded clones.

d_call clone_size j_call v_call cdr3_aa cdr3_nt
NA NA TRBJ1-4 TRBV4-2 CASSQGVRAGVKRLDEKLFF TGTGCCAGCAGCCAAGGGGTAAGGGCAGGGGTGAAACGGCTGGATGAAAAACTGTTTTTT
TRBD1 NA TRBJ1-6 TRBV5-5 CASSSDRGRNSPLHF TGTGCCAGCAGTTCCGACAGGGGGCGGAATTCACCCCTCCACTTT
NA once TRBJ1-4 TRBV28 CASRTGSWEKLFF TGTGCCAGTAGAACAGGGTCCTGGGAAAAACTGTTTTTT
NA NA TRBJ1-2 TRBV7-6 CASSSGSRGYTF TGTGCCAGCAGTTCAGGGTCTCGCGGCTACACCTTC
NA NA TRBJ1-5 TRBV27 CASSLTGPSNQPQHF TGTGCCAGCAGTTTAACAGGGCCTAGCAATCAGCCCCAGCATTTT
NA NA TRBJ2-1 TRBV6-5 CASSWGPSSYNEQFF TGTGCCAGCAGTTGGGGGCCAAGCTCCTACAATGAGCAGTTCTTC
NA NA TRBJ1-2 TRBV21-1 CASSKGWRGGYGYTF TGTGCCAGCAGCAAAGGGTGGAGGGGTGGCTATGGCTACACCTTC
TRBD1 NA TRBJ2-3 TRBV9 CASSGGQGAGSWDTQYF TGTGCCAGCAGCGGTGGACAGGGGGCTGGTAGTTGGGATACGCAGTATTTT
TRBD1 NA TRBJ2-7 TRBV27 CASRTGDDPSYEQYF TGTGCCAGCAGAACAGGGGACGATCCCTCCTACGAGCAGTACTTC
NA NA TRBJ2-7 TRBV13 CASSLYSDFSSYEQYF TGTGCCAGCAGCTTATATTCAGACTTCTCCTCCTACGAGCAGTACTTC
NA NA TRBJ1-1 TRBV5-1 CASSVAGSGMNTEAFF TGCGCCAGCAGCGTGGCAGGGAGCGGGATGAACACTGAAGCTTTCTTT